This TCR beta chain was captured in a study of molecular identifiers for immune sequencing clone quantification. Overall study: Naive CD8 RNA (roughly 20,000 or 100,000 cells) was divided into five aliquots, with four sequenced.

The study's findings and limits: Whereas naive cells kept under 1% of molecules in clones above 20 RNA copies, such clones held over 97% in effectors.

MiXCR was run by TCRdb on the PCR reads, yielding one entry per CDR3 protein. The table shows 490,000 or so distinct CDR3 sequences, with around 21% occurring only once. Germline-derived CDR1 and CDR2 are SEHNR and FQNEAQ (reference sequence). V shed 0 bases and J shed 7 bases, with 6 bases lying between them. The CDR3 has 13 residues. This clonotype was seen a handful of times. Antigen unknown. The V and J genes are TRBV7-9 and TRBJ1-4, with a tentative D call TRBD1 (6 bases). Sequenced: naive CD8+ T cells from blood, with Jurkat cell RNA spiked in. Subset: FACS-sorted CD8+CD4-CCR7+CD45RA+ naive T cells. The clonotype was recovered from a human donor in good health. Some libraries in this study had Jurkat cell RNA spiked in. The DNA of the CDR3 is TGTGCCAGCAGCTTAGCGACAGGTGAAAAACTGTTTTTT. It yields the protein CASSLATGEKLFF.